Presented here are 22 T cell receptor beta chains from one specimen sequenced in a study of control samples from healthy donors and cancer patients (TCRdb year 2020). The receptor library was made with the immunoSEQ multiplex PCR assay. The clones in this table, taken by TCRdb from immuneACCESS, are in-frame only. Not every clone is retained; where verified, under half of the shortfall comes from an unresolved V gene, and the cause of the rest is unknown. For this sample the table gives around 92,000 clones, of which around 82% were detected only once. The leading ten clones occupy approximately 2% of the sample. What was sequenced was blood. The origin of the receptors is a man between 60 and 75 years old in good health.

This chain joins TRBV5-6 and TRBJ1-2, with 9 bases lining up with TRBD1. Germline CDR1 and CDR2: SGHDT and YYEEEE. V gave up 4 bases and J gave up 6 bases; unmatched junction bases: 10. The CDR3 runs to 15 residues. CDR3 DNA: TGTGCCAGCAGCCCTGGACAGGGGAGGGGCGATGGCTACACCTTC. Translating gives CASSPGQGRGDGYTF.

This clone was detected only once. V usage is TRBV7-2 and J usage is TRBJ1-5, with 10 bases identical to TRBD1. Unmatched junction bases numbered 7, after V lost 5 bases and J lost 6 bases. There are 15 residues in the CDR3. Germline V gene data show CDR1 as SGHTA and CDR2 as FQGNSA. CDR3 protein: CASSTLGTGVQPQHF. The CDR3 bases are TGTGCCAGCAGCACCCTCGGGACAGGGGTTCAGCCCCAGCATTTT.

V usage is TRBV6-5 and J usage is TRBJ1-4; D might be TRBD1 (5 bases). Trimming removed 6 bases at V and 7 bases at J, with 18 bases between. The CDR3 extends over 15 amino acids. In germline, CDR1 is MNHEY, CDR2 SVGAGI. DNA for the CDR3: TGTGCCAGCAGAGATATAGGACAAGGAATTGAAAAACTGTTTTTT. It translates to CASRDIGQGIEKLFF.

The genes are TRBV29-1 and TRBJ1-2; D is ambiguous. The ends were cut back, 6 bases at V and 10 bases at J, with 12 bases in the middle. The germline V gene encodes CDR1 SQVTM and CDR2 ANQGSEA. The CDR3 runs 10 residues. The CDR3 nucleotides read TGCAGCGTCTGGGTGGGTAACTACACCTTC. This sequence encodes CSVWVGNYTF.

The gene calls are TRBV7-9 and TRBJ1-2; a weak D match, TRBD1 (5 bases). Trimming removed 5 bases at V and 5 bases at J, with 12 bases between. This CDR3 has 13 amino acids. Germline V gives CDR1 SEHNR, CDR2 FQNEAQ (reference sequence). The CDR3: CASSRAGGYGYTF. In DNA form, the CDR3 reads TGTGCCAGCAGCCGGGCGGGGGGATATGGCTACACCTTC.

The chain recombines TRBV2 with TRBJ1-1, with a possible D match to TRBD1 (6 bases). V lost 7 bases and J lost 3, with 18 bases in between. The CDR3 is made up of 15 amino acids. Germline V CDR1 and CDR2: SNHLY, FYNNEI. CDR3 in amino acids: CASMGMGAGDTEAFF. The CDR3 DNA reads TGTGCCAGCATGGGTATGGGGGCCGGGGACACTGAAGCTTTCTTT. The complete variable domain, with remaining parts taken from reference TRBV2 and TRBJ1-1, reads EPEVTQTPSHQVTQMGQEVILRCVPISNHLYFYWYRQILGQKVEFLVSFYNNEISEKSEIFDDQFSVERPDGSNFTLKIRSTKLEDSAMYFCASMGMGAGDTEAFFGQGTRLTVV.

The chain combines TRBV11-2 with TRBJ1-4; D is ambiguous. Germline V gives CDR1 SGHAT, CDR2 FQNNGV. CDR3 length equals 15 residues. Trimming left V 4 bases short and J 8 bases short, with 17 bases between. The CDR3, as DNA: TGTGCCAGCAGCTCCCGAATGGGGTTCGGGGAAAAACTGTTTTTT. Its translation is CASSSRMGFGEKLFF.

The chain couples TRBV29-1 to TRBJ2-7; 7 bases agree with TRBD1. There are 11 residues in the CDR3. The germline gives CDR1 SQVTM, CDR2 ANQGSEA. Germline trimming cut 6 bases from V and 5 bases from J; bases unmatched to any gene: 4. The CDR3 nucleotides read TGCAGCGTGACAGGGCTCGACGAGCAGTACTTC. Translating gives CSVTGLDEQYF.

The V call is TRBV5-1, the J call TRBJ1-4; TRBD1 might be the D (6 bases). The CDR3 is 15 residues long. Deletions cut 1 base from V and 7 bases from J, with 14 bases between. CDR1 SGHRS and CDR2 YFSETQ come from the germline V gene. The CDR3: CASSLFETGAEKLFF. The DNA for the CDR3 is TGCGCCAGCAGCTTGTTTGAGACAGGAGCTGAAAAACTGTTTTTT.

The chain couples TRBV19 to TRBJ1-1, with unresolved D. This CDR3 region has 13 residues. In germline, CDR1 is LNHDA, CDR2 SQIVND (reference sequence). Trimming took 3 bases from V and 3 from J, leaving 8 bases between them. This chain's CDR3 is CASSINGDTEAFF. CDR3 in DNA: TGTGCCAGTAGTATTAACGGGGACACTGAAGCTTTCTTT.

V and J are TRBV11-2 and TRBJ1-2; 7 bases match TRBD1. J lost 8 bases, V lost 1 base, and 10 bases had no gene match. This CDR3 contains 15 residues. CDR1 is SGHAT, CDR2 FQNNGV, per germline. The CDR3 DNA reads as TGTGCCAGCAGCTTAGGGACCACAGGGGAGAGGGGCTACACCTTC. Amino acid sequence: CASSLGTTGERGYTF.

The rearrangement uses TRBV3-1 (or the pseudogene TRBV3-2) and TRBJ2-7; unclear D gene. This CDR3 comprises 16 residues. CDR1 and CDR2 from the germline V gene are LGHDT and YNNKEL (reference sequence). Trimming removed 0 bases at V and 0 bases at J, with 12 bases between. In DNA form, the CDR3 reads TGTGCCAGCAGCCAAGAATTGTCACGGTTCTCCTACGAGCAGTACTTC. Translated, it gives CASSQELSRFSYEQYF.

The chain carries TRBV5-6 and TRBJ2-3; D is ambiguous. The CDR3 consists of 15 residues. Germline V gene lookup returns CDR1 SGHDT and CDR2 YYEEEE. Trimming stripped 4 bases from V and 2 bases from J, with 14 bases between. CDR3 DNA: TGTGCCAGCAGCCTAAAAGGATTAATCACAGATACGCAGTATTTT. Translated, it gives CASSLKGLITDTQYF.

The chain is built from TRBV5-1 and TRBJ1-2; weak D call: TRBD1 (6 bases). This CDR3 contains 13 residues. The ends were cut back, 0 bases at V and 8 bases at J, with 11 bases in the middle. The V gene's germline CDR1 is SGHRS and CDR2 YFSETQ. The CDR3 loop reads CASSLGRGYGYTF. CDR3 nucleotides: TGCGCCAGCAGCTTGGGAAGGGGGTACGGCTACACCTTC.

The CDR3 coding sequence is TGCAGCGTTGCAGTACAAGGTTTGTACAATGAGCAGTTCTTC. Translated: CSVAVQGLYNEQFF. This chain joins TRBV29-1 and TRBJ2-1; the D is unclear. The CDR3 is made up of 14 amino acids. Germline V gene sequence: CDR1 SQVTM, CDR2 ANQGSEA. Trimming took 4 bases from V and 4 from J, leaving 14 bases between them.

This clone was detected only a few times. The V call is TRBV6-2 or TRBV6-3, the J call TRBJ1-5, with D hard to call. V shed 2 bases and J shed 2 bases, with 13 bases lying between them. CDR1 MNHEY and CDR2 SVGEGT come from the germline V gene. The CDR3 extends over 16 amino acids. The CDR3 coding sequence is TGTGCCAGCAGTTACATGGGCTCTCGGGGCAATCAGCCCCAGCATTTT. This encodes CASSYMGSRGNQPQHF.

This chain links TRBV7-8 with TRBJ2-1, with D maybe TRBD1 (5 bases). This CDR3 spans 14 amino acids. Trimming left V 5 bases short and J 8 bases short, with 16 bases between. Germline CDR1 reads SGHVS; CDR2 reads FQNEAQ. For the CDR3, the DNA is TGTGCCAGCAGCCGGATTGTACAGGATTATGAGCAGTTCTTC. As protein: CASSRIVQDYEQFF.

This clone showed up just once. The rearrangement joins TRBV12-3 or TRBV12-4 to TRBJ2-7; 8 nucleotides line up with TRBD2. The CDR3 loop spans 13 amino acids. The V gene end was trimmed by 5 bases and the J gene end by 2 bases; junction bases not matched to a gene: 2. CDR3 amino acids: CASSSSGAYEQYF. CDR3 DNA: TGTGCCAGCAGTAGTAGCGGGGCCTACGAGCAGTACTTC.

CDR3 amino acids: CASSPGQGQPQHF. In DNA form, the CDR3 reads TGTGCCAGCTCACCGGGACAGGGTCAGCCCCAGCATTTT. V usage is TRBV18 and J usage is TRBJ1-5, with 9 bases matching TRBD1. The V segment lost 3 bases and the J segment 6 bases; nucleotides outside the gene matches: 0. There are 13 residues in the CDR3. Germline V gives CDR1 KGHSH, CDR2 LQKENI.

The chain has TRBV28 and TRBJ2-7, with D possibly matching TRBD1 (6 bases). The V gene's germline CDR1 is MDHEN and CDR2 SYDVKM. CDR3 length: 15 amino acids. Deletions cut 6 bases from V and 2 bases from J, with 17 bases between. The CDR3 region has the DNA TGTGCCAGCAGGGTACAGGGCGTCTTGACCTACGAGCAGTACTTC. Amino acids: CASRVQGVLTYEQYF.

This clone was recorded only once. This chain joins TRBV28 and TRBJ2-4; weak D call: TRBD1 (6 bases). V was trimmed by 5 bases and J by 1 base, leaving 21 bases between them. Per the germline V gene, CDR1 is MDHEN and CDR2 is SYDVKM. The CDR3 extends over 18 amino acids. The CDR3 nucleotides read TGTGCCAGCAGTCAAGGGTCCACAGGGAAGACGGCCAAAAACATTCAGTACTTC. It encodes CASSQGSTGKTAKNIQYF. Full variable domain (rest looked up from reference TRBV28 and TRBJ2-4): DVKVTQSSRYLVKRTGEKVFLECVQDMDHENMFWYRQDPGLGLRLIYFSYDVKMKEKGDIPEGYSVSREKKERFSLILESASTNQTSMYLCASSQGSTGKTAKNIQYFGAGTRLSVL.

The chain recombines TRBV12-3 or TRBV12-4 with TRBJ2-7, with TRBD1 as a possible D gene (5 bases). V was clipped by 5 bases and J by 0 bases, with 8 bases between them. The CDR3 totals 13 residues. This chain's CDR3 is CASSLDSSYEQYF. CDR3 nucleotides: TGTGCCAGCAGTCTTGACAGCTCCTACGAGCAGTACTTC.